These 30 T cell receptor beta chains were sequenced from one sample in a study of T-cell memory formation after mild COVID-19. Each CDR3 protein gets one entry after TCRdb re-called the 5' RACE reads with MiXCR. The profile covers about 100,000 distinct CDR3 sequences, with 11% appearing a single time and about two fifths taken by the ten largest. The sequencing sample was made of PBMCs or a T cell subset sorted from them (not recorded which). The source of these receptors is a man younger than 35 who had mild COVID-19 (a few samples of this study predate the infection). Cell type and time point are not known.

The chain couples TRBV13 to TRBJ2-5; the D gene is possibly TRBD2 (5 bases). Trimming took 1 base from V and 3 from J, leaving 9 bases between them. This CDR3 region has 14 residues. The germline gives CDR1 PRHDT, CDR2 FYEKMQ (reference sequence). CDR3 sequence: CASSLALVEETQYF. CDR3 bases: TGTGCCAGCAGCTTAGCACTAGTGGAAGAGACCCAGTACTTC.

This clonotype was detected ten times or more. The chain uses TRBV5-6 and TRBJ2-7; D remains unclear. V was pared by 4 bases and J by 5 bases, with 19 bases between. The germline V gene has CDR1 SGHDT and CDR2 YYEEEE. The CDR3 runs 15 residues. CDR3 loop: CASSRGSDVFDEQYV. CDR3 nucleotides: TGTGCCAGCAGCAGAGGAAGCGATGTCTTCGACGAGCAGTACGTC.

The V call is TRBV7-6, the J call TRBJ2-5; D is unresolved. The CDR3 has 18 amino acids. V gave up 4 bases and J gave up 5 bases, with 26 bases separating them. The germline CDR1 and CDR2 sequences are SGHVS and FNYEAQ. The CDR3 loop reads CASSSRTPSFTRQETQYF. The CDR3 DNA reads as TGTGCCAGCAGCTCCCGGACCCCCTCTTTTACAAGGCAGGAGACCCAGTACTTC.

This clonotype was seen a handful of times. The rearrangement joins TRBV7-8 to TRBJ2-7; weak D call: TRBD2 (5 bases). From germline, CDR1 is SGHVS and CDR2 FQNEAQ. V lost 5 bases to trimming and J lost 4 bases, with 15 bases between them. The CDR3 covers 14 residues. The CDR3 reads CASSGDTIAYEQYF. CDR3 sequence (DNA): TGTGCCAGCAGCGGCGACACTATAGCGTACGAGCAGTACTTC.

This sequence joins TRBV28 and TRBJ2-7; possible D gene TRBD2, 5 bases. The CDR3 length is 14 residues. Germline lookup yields CDR1 MDHEN and CDR2 SYDVKM. Between the trimmed V and J ends, which lost 3 bases and 0 bases, there was a span of 9 bases. The CDR3 sequence: CASSFMGSSYEQYV. As DNA, the CDR3 is TGTGCCAGCAGTTTTATGGGGAGCTCCTACGAGCAGTACGTC.

The rearrangement links TRBV6-2 or TRBV6-3 to TRBJ1-2, with D maybe TRBD1 (5 bases). The CDR3 length is 15 residues. The germline V and J ends were trimmed by 0 bases and 4 bases, with 12 bases remaining between them. Germline V gene lookup returns CDR1 MNHEY and CDR2 SVGEGT. The CDR3, as DNA: TGTGCCAGCAGTTACTCCGGGGCACGAGCCTATGGCTACACCTTC. This codes for CASSYSGARAYGYTF.

The rearrangement uses TRBV7-2 and TRBJ2-7; tentatively, D is TRBD1 (6 bases). Trimming left V 5 bases short and J 3 bases short, with 14 bases between. This CDR3 is built from 14 residues. Looked up from germline, CDR1 is SGHTA and CDR2 is FQGNSA. Written as DNA, the CDR3 is TGTGCCAGCAGCAAGGACAGTGAGTACTACGAGCAGTACTTC. This encodes CASSKDSEYYEQYF.

This clonotype was recorded many times. The rearrangement uses TRBV9 and TRBJ1-5; no definite D call. The V and J ends lost 0 bases and 1 base respectively, with 5 bases between them. The germline V gene has CDR1 SGDLS and CDR2 YYNGEE. The CDR3 has 14 residues. CDR3 sequence (DNA): TGTGCCAGCAGCGTAGATGGGAGCAATCAGCCCCAGCATTTT. This sequence encodes CASSVDGSNQPQHF.

This chain uses TRBV28 with TRBJ2-3; 8 nucleotides agree with TRBD2. Germline V gives CDR1 MDHEN, CDR2 SYDVKM. Trimming took 5 bases from V and 6 from J; bases not matched to a gene: 7. The CDR3 extends over 14 amino acids. This CDR3 reads CASSPLRTSDTQYF. The CDR3 DNA follows: TGTGCCAGCAGTCCCCTTAGGACTAGCGATACGCAGTATTTT.

This chain connects TRBV10-3 to TRBJ1-5; D is possibly TRBD1 (5 bases). The CDR3 is made up of 13 amino acids. With 4 bases removed from V and 11 bases from J, the gap between germline ends came to 15 bases. Germline V gene sequence: CDR1 ENHRY, CDR2 SYGVKD. The CDR3 protein is CAISGDEDKAQHF. The DNA of the CDR3 is TGTGCCATCAGTGGGGACGAGGACAAAGCCCAGCATTTT.

This clonotype appeared a few times. J is TRBJ1-1 and V is TRBV4-1; D unclear. From germline, CDR1 is MGHRA and CDR2 YSYEKL. Trimming pared 1 base from V and 5 bases from J, leaving 11 bases between. This CDR3 spans 14 amino acids. CDR3 sequence reads: CASSQAPVLTEAFF. CDR3 nucleotides: TGCGCCAGCAGCCAAGCCCCAGTCCTGACTGAAGCTTTCTTT.

This clonotype was observed at least ten times. The chain joins TRBV7-2 to TRBJ2-1; D is undetermined. V was trimmed by 1 base and J by 8 bases, leaving 15 bases between them. Germline CDR1 SGHTA, CDR2 FQGNSA. There are 15 residues in the CDR3. The DNA of the CDR3 is TGTGCCAGCAGCTTAGTTAGATCCAGTTACGATGAGCAGTTCTTC. This sequence encodes CASSLVRSSYDEQFF.

The chain employs TRBV5-6 and TRBJ1-4; 8 nucleotides match TRBD1. The CDR3 is 16 residues long. Germline CDR1 SGHDT, CDR2 YYEEEE. J lost 2 bases, V lost 1 base, and 4 bases had no gene match. The CDR3 nucleotides are TGTGCCAGCAGCTTGCCTCGACAGGGGACTAATGAAAAACTGTTTTTT. Encoded protein: CASSLPRQGTNEKLFF.

This clonotype turned up a few times. This sequence joins TRBV12-3 or TRBV12-4 and TRBJ2-3; TRBD2 is a possible D gene (6 bases). The length of the CDR3 is 16 residues. V was clipped by 5 bases and J by 2 bases, with 17 bases between them. The CDR3 region has the DNA TGTGCCAGCAGTCCCCCCCGGGGGACCGCCACAGATACGCAGTATTTT. Residues: CASSPPRGTATDTQYF.

This rearrangement joins TRBV7-9 to TRBJ2-1, with a tentative D call TRBD2 (6 bases). Germline V gene lookup returns CDR1 SEHNR and CDR2 FQNEAQ (reference sequence). The CDR3 has 11 amino acids. V was cut by 4 bases and J by 15 bases, with 13 bases left in between. In DNA form, the CDR3 reads TGTGCCAGCAGCTCAGCGCGGGAACTGTTCTTC. It encodes CASSSARELFF.

This clonotype was recorded many times. The chain uses TRBV6-2 or TRBV6-3 and TRBJ2-5, with D hard to call. Germline values: CDR1 MNHEY, CDR2 SVGEGT. V was cut by 3 bases and J by 5 bases, with 13 bases left in between. CDR3 length: 14 amino acids. CDR3 protein: CASSYVRTLETQYF. The CDR3, as DNA: TGTGCCAGCAGTTATGTAAGGACGCTGGAGACCCAGTACTTC.

This clonotype has a handful of counts. This chain connects TRBV20-1 to TRBJ1-5; no reliable D call. CDR3 length: 14 amino acids. The germline V gene has CDR1 DFQATT and CDR2 SNEGSKA (reference sequence). V lost 6 bases to trimming and J lost 5 bases, with 17 bases between them. Written as DNA, the CDR3 is TGCAGTGCGGTAGGACGGTTAGCAGATCAGCCCCAGCATTTT. It specifies CSAVGRLADQPQHF.

This clonotype occurred a few times. The chain couples TRBV5-4 to TRBJ2-7; D is perhaps TRBD1 or TRBD2 (5 bases each). With 4 bases removed from V and 5 bases from J, the gap between germline ends came to 16 bases. Germline CDR1 is SGHNT and CDR2 is YYREEE (reference sequence). The CDR3 consists of 14 residues. CDR3: CASSGRDRSHEQYF. CDR3 in DNA: TGTGCCAGCAGCGGCCGGGACCGGTCCCACGAGCAGTACTTC.

This clonotype was seen a handful of times. This sequence joins TRBV7-9 and TRBJ2-7; the D is unclear. The germline gives CDR1 SEHNR, CDR2 FQNEAQ (reference sequence). This CDR3 comprises 14 residues. V lost 5 bases, J lost 0 bases, and 11 bases lay in between. The CDR3: CASSHEDTSYEQYF. In DNA form, the CDR3 reads TGTGCCAGCAGCCACGAAGACACCTCCTACGAGCAGTACTTC.

This clonotype was seen more than once but under ten times. The chain employs TRBV27 and TRBJ2-2, with D tentatively TRBD1 or TRBD2 (5 bases each). The germline CDR1 and CDR2 sequences are MNHEY and SMNVEV (reference sequence). Trimming pared 8 bases from V and 0 bases from J, leaving 13 bases between. The CDR3 is 15 amino acids. CDR3 protein: CASQLGETNTGELFF. The CDR3 nucleotides are TGTGCCAGCCAACTAGGGGAGACGAACACCGGGGAGCTGTTTTTT.

This chain uses TRBV7-9 with TRBJ2-3, with 7 bases matching TRBD1. Germline CDR1 reads SEHNR; CDR2 reads FQNEAQ (reference sequence). After removal of 3 bases from V and 1 base from J, the junction contained 7 bases not matched to a gene. CDR3 size: 16 residues. CDR3 sequence (DNA): TGTGCCAGCAGCTTTCGGACAGGAGAGGGCACAGATACGCAGTATTTT. This sequence encodes CASSFRTGEGTDTQYF.

This rearrangement joins TRBV12-3 or TRBV12-4 to TRBJ1-1; 9 positions match TRBD1. Trimming at V came to 7 bases and at J to 4 bases, leaving 13 bases not matched to a gene. CDR3 size: 16 residues. CDR3 nucleotide sequence: TGTGCCAGCATCCTCGGACAGGGGCCATGGGGCACTGAAGCTTTCTTT. Its translation is CASILGQGPWGTEAFF.

The J gene is TRBJ1-2, the V gene TRBV7-9; D may be TRBD1 (6 bases). The CDR3 is made up of 11 amino acids. CDR1 and CDR2 from the germline V gene are SEHNR and FQNEAQ (reference sequence). V gave up 4 bases and J gave up 7 bases, with 7 bases separating them. The CDR3 nucleotides read TGTGCCAGCAGCTCAGGGGCTGGCTACACCTTC. This translates into CASSSGAGYTF.

This chain connects TRBV6-5 to TRBJ1-2; 8 nucleotides align to TRBD1. The CDR3 spans 14 residues. V dropped 5 bases and J dropped 5; count of bases not matched to a gene: 7. CDR1 and CDR2 from the germline V gene are MNHEY and SVGAGI. The CDR3 coding sequence is TGTGCCAGCAGTCCGGGACAGGTTCTTTATGGCTACACCTTC. Translated, it gives CASSPGQVLYGYTF.

As to this clonotype: This may come from a read error, since a much larger clone is one base off. The chain has TRBV7-8 and TRBJ2-1; the D call may be TRBD1 or TRBD2 (6 bases each). Trimming removed 2 bases from V and 3 bases from J, with 11 bases in between. CDR3 length equals 15 residues. CDR1 is SGHVS, CDR2 FQNEAQ, per germline. As DNA, the CDR3 is TGTGCCAGCAGCTTAAGGGGGGTTTGCTACAATGAGCAGTTCTTC. Encoded protein: CASSLRGVCYNEQFF.

The rearrangement links TRBV27 to TRBJ1-5; no reliable D call. From germline, CDR1 is MNHEY and CDR2 SMNVEV (reference sequence). The V and J ends lost 2 bases and 4 bases respectively, with 6 bases between them. The CDR3 spans 13 residues. The CDR3 protein is CASSLNGNQPQHF. CDR3 nucleotide sequence: TGTGCCAGCAGTTTAAACGGGAATCAGCCCCAGCATTTT.

The chain couples TRBV11-2 to TRBJ2-3; tentatively, D is TRBD1 or TRBD2 (5 bases each). Trimming left V 1 base short and J 0 bases short, with 11 bases between. CDR1 and CDR2 (germline): SGHAT, FQNNGV. The CDR3 runs 16 residues. CDR3 bases: TGTGCCAGCAGCTTAGGAAGAGGGGCCAGCACAGATACGCAGTATTTT. This translates into CASSLGRGASTDTQYF. Using reference TRBV11-2 and TRBJ2-3 for the parts outside the CDR3, the full variable domain is EAGVAQSPRYKIIEKRQSVAFWCNPISGHATLYWYQQILGQGPKLLIQFQNNGVVDDSQLPKDRFSAERLKGVDSTLKIQPAKLEDSAVYLCASSLGRGASTDTQYFGPGTRLTVL.

This clonotype was seen more than once but under ten times. This rearrangement joins TRBV3-1 to TRBJ2-1; D is possibly TRBD2 (7 bases). The V end lost 1 base, the J end lost 7 bases, and 20 bases lay between the germline ends. The CDR3 has 17 residues. Germline V gene data show CDR1 as LGHDT and CDR2 as YNNKEL (reference sequence). CDR3 sequence reads: CASSQVIGGGESNEQFF. CDR3 in DNA: TGTGCCAGCAGCCAAGTTATTGGGGGGGGCGAAAGTAATGAGCAGTTCTTC.

This clonotype was observed a handful of times. The chain employs TRBV4-3 and TRBJ2-1; 10 nucleotides agree with TRBD2. The CDR3 runs 15 residues. V lost 2 bases to trimming and J lost 2 bases; unmatched junction nucleotides: 0. The germline V gene encodes CDR1 LGHNA and CDR2 YSLEER. CDR3 in amino acids: CASSQSGGAYNEQFF. DNA for the CDR3: TGCGCCAGCAGCCAAAGCGGGGGGGCCTACAATGAGCAGTTCTTC.

This clonotype appeared a single time. V usage is TRBV5-1 and J usage is TRBJ2-7; 11 bases are a match to TRBD1. The ends lost 3 bases at V and 2 bases at J; junction bases unmatched: 7. CDR3 size: 16 residues. CDR1 and CDR2 from the germline V gene are SGHRS and YFSETQ. The DNA of the CDR3 is TGCGCCAGCAGCTCCACCGGGACAGGGGGGACCTACGAGCAGTACTTC. Translating it yields CASSSTGTGGTYEQYF.